This T cell receptor beta chain was captured by sequencing in a study of cytomegalovirus exposure and HLA in healthy donors. Sequencing was performed with immunoSEQ multiplex PCR; in TCRdb, only in-frame clones are kept and a portion is missing. The sample has under 300,000 clones; 65% to 90% are singletons. With 5 bases clipped from V and 1 base from J, the junction kept 5 bases outside the gene matches. The CDR3 is 16 residues long. Germline-derived CDR1 and CDR2 are WSHSY and SAAADI. This TCR was recovered from a woman between 18 and 30 years old in good health and CMV-seronegative. The specimen was PBMCs. V usage is TRBV10-2 and J usage is TRBJ2-2; 9 nucleotides line up with TRBD2. The chain's CDR3 is CASSLAGVQNTGELFF. The DNA for the CDR3 is TGCGCCAGCAGTTTAGCGGGAGTGCAGAACACCGGGGAGCTGTTTTTT.